What follows are 13 T cell receptor beta chains derived from one specimen sequenced in a study of OX40 agonist ivuxolimab in advanced cancers. The table came from immunoSEQ multiplex PCR; TCRdb's copy has only in-frame clones and leaves some out. Here the sample spans some 40,000 clones, 70% to 90% being singletons. The input for sequencing was CD4+ or CD8+ T cells sorted from blood, taken in a trial of the OX40 agonist ivuxolimab. The receptors stem from an adult with an advanced solid tumor such as melanoma, head and neck, liver or kidney cancer.

The chain joins TRBV30 to TRBJ1-1; D might be TRBD1 (5 bases). Germline V CDR1 and CDR2: GTSNPN, SVGIG (reference sequence). The CDR3 is made up of 15 amino acids. The ends were cut back, 0 bases at V and 1 base at J, with 12 bases in the middle. The CDR3 loop reads CAWSVRGRTNTEAFF. CDR3 DNA sequence: TGTGCCTGGAGTGTACGGGGCAGGACGAACACTGAAGCTTTCTTT.

Only one count was recorded for this clone. The chain employs TRBV19 and TRBJ2-3; 8 nucleotides match TRBD1. This CDR3 is built from 16 residues. Germline lookup yields CDR1 LNHDA and CDR2 SQIVND (reference sequence). The V gene end was trimmed by 6 bases and the J gene end by 6 bases; junction bases not matched to a gene: 14. CDR3 amino acids: CASSPRTGWVADTQYF. For the CDR3, the DNA is TGTGCCAGTAGCCCGCGGACAGGGTGGGTCGCTGATACGCAGTATTTT. Using reference TRBV19 and TRBJ2-3 for the parts outside the CDR3, the full variable domain is DGGITQSPKYLFRKEGQNVTLSCEQNLNHDAMYWYRQDPGQGLRLIYYSQIVNDFQKGDIAEGYSVSREKKESFPLTVTSAQKNPTAFYLCASSPRTGWVADTQYFGPGTRLTVL.

This clone was detected only a few times. V usage is TRBV4-3 and J usage is TRBJ2-7; D is unresolved. This CDR3 comprises 15 residues. With 0 bases removed from V and 0 bases from J, the gap between germline ends came to 9 bases. CDR1 is LGHNA, CDR2 YSLEER, per germline. The CDR3 sequence: CASSQDRSSSYEQYF. Written as DNA, the CDR3 is TGCGCCAGCAGCCAAGATAGAAGTAGCTCCTACGAGCAGTACTTC.

This clone occurred once. One junction end does not reproduce the germline sequence, and a read error may be involved. The rearrangement links TRBV4-3 to TRBJ2-7; D gene uncertain. Per germline, CDR1 LGHNA and CDR2 YSLEER. CDR3 length: 15 amino acids. As DNA, the CDR3 is TGCGCCAGCAGCCCTGGACGCTTAGACTCCTACGGGCAGTACTTC. This sequence encodes CASSPGRLDSYGQYF.

This clone was found once. This rearrangement joins TRBV2 to TRBJ2-3; D may be TRBD1 or TRBD2 (5 bases each). Germline CDR1 and CDR2: SNHLY and FYNNEI. The CDR3 has 12 residues. V gave up 3 bases and J gave up 13 bases, with 14 bases separating them. The CDR3 is CASSDRGLGKYF. CDR3 DNA sequence: TGTGCCAGCAGTGATCGGGGCCTGGGCAAGTATTTT.

The V gene is TRBV9, the J gene TRBJ2-1; no reliable D call. Germline V gene lookup returns CDR1 SGDLS and CDR2 YYNGEE. This CDR3 has 14 residues. V was clipped by 0 bases and J by 5 bases, with 9 bases between them. The CDR3 DNA is TGTGCCAGCAGCGTAGGGTACTACAACAATGAGCAGTTCTTC. This encodes CASSVGYYNNEQFF.

The genes are TRBV29-1 and TRBJ2-2; maybe TRBD1 (6 bases). V lost 6 bases to trimming and J lost 5 bases, with 10 bases between them. CDR1 SQVTM and CDR2 ANQGSEA come from the germline V gene. The CDR3 consists of 12 residues. CDR3 sequence (DNA): TGCAGCGTAACAGGGAGAACCGGGGAGCTGTTTTTT. Translating gives CSVTGRTGELFF.

The chain carries TRBV4-3 and TRBJ2-6, with D unclear. Germline loops: CDR1 LGHNA, CDR2 YSLEER. Deletions cut 0 bases from V and 0 bases from J, with 9 bases between. There are 17 residues in the CDR3. The CDR3 sequence: CASSQDQAYSGANVLTF. CDR3 bases: TGCGCCAGCAGCCAAGATCAGGCTTACTCTGGGGCCAACGTCCTGACTTTC.

This clone was observed a few times. The chain links TRBV4-3 to TRBJ1-6; possible D gene TRBD1, 6 bases. Germline-derived CDR1 and CDR2 are LGHNA and YSLEER. Trimming took off 6 bases at V and 3 bases at J, with 12 bases between the two ends. The CDR3 spans 15 residues. The CDR3 sequence: CASSPGDYYNSPLHF. The CDR3 coding sequence is TGCGCCAGCAGTCCAGGGGACTACTATAATTCACCCCTCCACTTT.

The V gene is TRBV13, the J gene TRBJ2-7; a possible D gene is TRBD2 (5 bases). Germline lookup yields CDR1 PRHDT and CDR2 FYEKMQ (reference sequence). Trimming cost V 5 bases and J 0 bases, with 17 bases left between them. The CDR3 has 16 amino acids. The CDR3 here is CASSRNMGESSYEQYF. CDR3 in DNA: TGTGCCAGCAGCAGAAATATGGGAGAAAGCTCCTACGAGCAGTACTTC.

The chain carries TRBV5-6 and TRBJ1-2; D may be TRBD1 (5 bases). Germline V gene lookup returns CDR1 SGHDT and CDR2 YYEEEE. The CDR3 loop spans 12 amino acids. V lost 0 bases to trimming and J lost 9 bases, with 9 bases between them. CDR3 in DNA: TGTGCCAGCAGCTTGGAAGGGGATAGCTACACCTTC. Translation gives CASSLEGDSYTF.

V usage is TRBV13 and J usage is TRBJ2-1; D gene unclear. The CDR3 sequence is 13 residues long. CDR1 PRHDT and CDR2 FYEKMQ come from the germline V gene (reference sequence). Trimming stripped 5 bases from V and 10 bases from J, with 15 bases between. The CDR3 sequence is CASSPSAVTEQFF. In DNA form, the CDR3 reads TGTGCCAGCAGCCCCTCGGCCGTTACGGAGCAGTTCTTC.

The sample holds a few counts of this clone. The chain combines TRBV6-6 with TRBJ2-7, with 9 bases identical to TRBD2. This CDR3 region has 14 residues. V was pared by 6 bases and J by 7 bases, with 10 bases of the junction left unmatched. Germline CDR1 MNHNY, CDR2 SVGAGI (reference sequence). The CDR3 loop is CASSLSGRSGEQYF. CDR3 coding DNA: TGTGCCAGCAGCCTTAGCGGGAGATCGGGGGAGCAGTACTTC.